The 7 T cell receptor beta chains below all came from one sample that was sequenced in a study of T cells in localized non-small cell lung cancer. TCRdb keeps only in-frame clones here, not all; method: immunoSEQ multiplex PCR. The sample yields around 83,000 clones, over 80% seen once. The source was peripheral blood, collected before any cancer treatment. The receptors stem from a man between 35 and 75 years old with stage I squamous cell lung carcinoma.

The rearrangement links TRBV7-6 to TRBJ2-7; the D is unclear. Trimming took 1 base from V and 0 from J, leaving 10 bases between them. Germline assignment: CDR1 SGHVS and CDR2 FNYEAQ. The CDR3 has 15 amino acids. CDR3: CASSLDSPVSYEQYF. CDR3 DNA sequence: TGTGCCAGCAGCTTAGACAGTCCGGTCTCCTACGAGCAGTACTTC.

This chain joins TRBV7-9 and TRBJ1-4, with 7 nucleotides matching TRBD1. The CDR3 is 15 residues long. Germline lookup yields CDR1 SEHNR and CDR2 FQNEAQ (reference sequence). J lost 8 bases, V lost 4 bases, and 10 bases had no gene match. CDR3 protein: CASSSNTGDEEKLFF. The CDR3 DNA sequence: TGTGCCAGCAGCTCCAACACAGGGGACGAAGAAAAACTGTTTTTT. Full variable domain (remainder filled in from reference TRBV7-9 and TRBJ1-4): DTGVSQNPRHKITKRGQNVTFRCDPISEHNRLYWYRQTLGQGPEFLTYFQNEAQLEKSRLLSDRFSAERPKGSFSTLEIQRTEQGDSAMYLCASSSNTGDEEKLFFGSGTQLSVL.

The chain carries TRBV6-5 and TRBJ1-1; D call uncertain. CDR3 length: 16 residues. V dropped 4 bases and J dropped 1 base, with 16 bases sitting between them. Looked up from germline, CDR1 is MNHEY and CDR2 is SVGAGI. CDR3 in amino acids: CASSSLMGLPNTEAFF. The CDR3 region has the DNA TGTGCCAGCAGTTCCTTAATGGGTCTTCCGAACACTGAAGCTTTCTTT.

V usage is TRBV7-2 and J usage is TRBJ1-6; D unclear. The CDR3 length is 18 residues. V dropped 1 base and J dropped 3 bases, with 16 bases sitting between them. The germline V gene has CDR1 SGHTA and CDR2 FQGNSA. CDR3 DNA sequence: TGTGCCAGCAGCTTAGAAGGGAATTCCCTCTACTATAATTCACCCCTCCACTTT. Translating gives CASSLEGNSLYYNSPLHF.

The CDR3 nucleotides are TGTGCCAGCAGTTCGGCAGGGTTGGGGAACACTGAAGCTTTCTTT. This gives the protein CASSSAGLGNTEAFF. The chain couples TRBV6-5 to TRBJ1-1, with D possibly matching TRBD1 (5 bases). This CDR3 is 15 amino acids long. V was clipped by 4 bases and J by 1 base, with 13 bases between them. Germline V gene sequence: CDR1 MNHEY, CDR2 SVGAGI.

V is TRBV7-2 and J is TRBJ1-6, with 8 bases matching TRBD1. The CDR3 spans 16 residues. V was pared by 5 bases and J by 7 bases, with 10 bases of the junction left unmatched. CDR1 and CDR2 (germline): SGHTA, FQGNSA. This CDR3 reads CASSQGSQGGNSPLHF. The CDR3 DNA reads as TGTGCCAGCAGCCAGGGGTCACAGGGGGGAAATTCACCCCTCCACTTT.

This rearrangement joins TRBV7-2 to TRBJ1-2, with TRBD1 as a possible D gene (6 bases). There are 18 residues in the CDR3. Germline CDR1 SGHTA, CDR2 FQGNSA. V lost 1 base and J 3 bases, leaving 21 bases between the germline ends. The CDR3 here is CASSLVYRASPGDYGYTF. The DNA of the CDR3 is TGTGCCAGCAGCTTAGTTTACAGGGCGTCTCCGGGAGACTATGGCTACACCTTC. Together with reference TRBV7-2 and TRBJ1-2, the CDR3 gives the full variable domain: GAGVSQSPSNKVTEKGKDVELRCDPISGHTALYWYRQSLGQGLEFLIYFQGNSAPDKSGLPSDRFSAERTGGSVSTLTIQRTQQEDSAVYLCASSLVYRASPGDYGYTFGSGTRLTVV.